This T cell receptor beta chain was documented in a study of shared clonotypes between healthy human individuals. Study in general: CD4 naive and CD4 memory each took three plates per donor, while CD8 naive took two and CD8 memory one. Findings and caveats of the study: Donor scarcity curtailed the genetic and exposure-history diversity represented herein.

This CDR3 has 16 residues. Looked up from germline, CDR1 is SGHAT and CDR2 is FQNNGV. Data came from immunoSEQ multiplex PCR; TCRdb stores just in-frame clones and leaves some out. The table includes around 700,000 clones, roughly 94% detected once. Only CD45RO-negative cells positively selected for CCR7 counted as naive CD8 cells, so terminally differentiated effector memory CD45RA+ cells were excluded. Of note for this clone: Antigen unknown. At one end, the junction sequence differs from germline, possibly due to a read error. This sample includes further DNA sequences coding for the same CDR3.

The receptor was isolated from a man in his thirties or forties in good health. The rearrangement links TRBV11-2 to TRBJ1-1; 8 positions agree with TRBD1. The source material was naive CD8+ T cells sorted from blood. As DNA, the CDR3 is TGCGCCAGCAGCTTAGGAAGGACAGGGTGGTACACTGAAGCTTTCTTT. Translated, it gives CASSLGRTGWYTEAFF. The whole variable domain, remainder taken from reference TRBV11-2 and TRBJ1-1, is EAGVAQSPRYKIIEKRQSVAFWCNPISGHATLYWYQQILGQGPKLLIQFQNNGVVDDSQLPKDRFSAERLKGVDSTLKIQPAKLEDSAVYLCASSLGRTGWYTEAFFGQGTRLTVV.